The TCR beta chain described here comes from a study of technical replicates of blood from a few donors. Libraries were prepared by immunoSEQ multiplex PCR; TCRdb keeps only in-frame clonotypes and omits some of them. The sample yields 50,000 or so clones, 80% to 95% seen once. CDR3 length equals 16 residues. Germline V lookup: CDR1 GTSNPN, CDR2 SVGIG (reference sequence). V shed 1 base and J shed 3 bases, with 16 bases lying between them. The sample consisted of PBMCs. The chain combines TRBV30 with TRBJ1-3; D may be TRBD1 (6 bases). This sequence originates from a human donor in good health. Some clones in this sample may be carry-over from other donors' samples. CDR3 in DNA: TGTGCCTGGAGTGCTCCCCCAGGGGCGAGTGGAAACACCATATATTTT. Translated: CAWSAPPGASGNTIYF.